This T cell receptor beta chain stems from a study of shared clonotypes between healthy human individuals. Both subsets, CD45RA+ naive and CD45RA-negative memory, were split from the CD4+ cells. This clone has just a few counts. As yet, its antigen is unknown. V was clipped by 6 bases and J by 9 bases; unmatched bases: 18. This CDR3 has 17 residues. The germline V gene encodes CDR1 WSHSY and CDR2 SAAADI. Running of the assay took place at deep level. Assay: immunoSEQ multiplex PCR; the TCRdb copy retains only in-frame clones and omits some. The sample has 2 million to 2.5 million clones, more than 90% seen once. Findings and caveats of the study: Generally, estimated richness proved larger in naive subsets than it did in memory subsets. There were few donors, and this limited the genetic and exposure-history diversity represented.

This rearrangement joins TRBV10-2 to TRBJ2-1, with 9 bases matching TRBD1. The sequence was obtained from a man between 18 and 29 years old in good health. The sample consisted of naive CD4+ T cells sorted from blood. Subset denoted: CD45RA+ positively selected. The CDR3: CASRTLPGGQGPVEQFF. The CDR3 coding sequence is TGCGCCAGCAGGACCCTCCCCGGGGGACAGGGACCGGTTGAGCAGTTCTTC.